The present T cell receptor beta chain was sequenced within a study of post-analysis software for immune sequencing data (dated by TCRdb to the mid-2010s). In terms of the full investigation: Disease courses on record covered relapsing-remitting, secondary progressive and progressive-relapsing multiple sclerosis, though some patients had no subtype annotation. The patient repertoires were set against under 12 previously published healthy control repertoires from donors whose ages ranged from about 6 to 27 years. A subset of samples was prepared in parallel using single-end sample barcoding, then pooled and co-amplified after Illumina adapter ligation. Results and caveats for the whole study, not just this receptor: The control group was slightly older than the multiple sclerosis patient group. About five TRBV segments, including TRBV5-6, TRBV5-1 and TRBV20-1, were significantly more frequent in patients than controls. Compared with controls, multiple sclerosis patients had significantly lower normalized Chao1 diversity, a finding suggesting substantial peripheral T-cell clonal expansion. Direct clustering with F measure revealed strong co-clustering of samples prepared in the same batch, which led to a batch-effect correction.

To note about this clonotype: Its antigen target is currently unknown. Qualities for individual bases were not recorded, and no much larger clone is one base off.

To demonstrate the VDJtools post-analysis software, TCR beta repertoires were profiled from the peripheral blood of roughly 14 young patients with multiple sclerosis. Multiple sclerosis patients were children and adolescents aged roughly 6 to 16 years. Library preparation employed PCR. Reads for this sample came from an Illumina HiSeq 2500. To reduce PCR and sequencing biases, unique molecular identifiers were built into the TCR beta cDNA libraries. Roughly 0.5 million cDNA molecules were obtained per 1 to 10 million input T cells, so each molecule approximated one T cell. The patient libraries were prepared and sequenced using the same protocol as the earlier healthy control dataset. Samples belonging to the same batch were prepared together, multiplexed and sequenced on a shared HiSeq lane. Regarding the original processing steps: Raw barcoded reads were processed with MIGEC, and single-read molecular identifier groups were discarded before consensus assembly and CDR3 extraction. VDJtools was used for post-analysis of the clonotype tables, and diversity was normalized by down-sampling every dataset to the size of the smallest sample. In repertoire overlap clustering, CDR3 amino acid sequences, but not nucleotide sequences, were matched to correct batch-related cross-sample contamination. TCRdb's own reprocessing of the public reads used fastp at Q25 and MiXCR and kept productive beta chains. Under each unique CDR3 protein, matching rows form one entry showing the most common genes and DNA. The V and J calls and clone size are TCRdb's, not the authors'. In this sample the table shows some 260,000 distinct CDR3 sequences, 36% of which occur a single time. The ten largest clonotypes hold 4% to 6% of the sample.

The germline V gene sets CDR1 to SGHRS and CDR2 to YFSETQ. Trimming costs V 4 bases and J 7 bases, and their ends lie 15 bases apart. From the cysteine through the phenylalanine, the CDR3 covers 14 amino acids. The sequence is cut down to CDR3 DNA, 42 bases in frame from base 1. Specimen: blood. Rearrangement joined TRBV5-1 to TRBJ2-4; TRBD2 is possibly the D segment (6 matching bases). The origin of this receptor is a girl between 10 and 17 years old with multiple sclerosis. The DNA is TGCGCCAGCAGCACCTACGGGAGTGCCAACATTCAGTACTTC. It translates as CASSTYGSANIQYF. Reference TRBV5-1 and TRBJ2-4 genes cover what lies past the CDR3, so the full variable domain is KAGVTQTPRYLIKTRGQQVTLSCSPISGHRSVSWYQQTPGQGLQFLFEYFSETQRNKGNFPGRFSGRQFSNSRSEMNVSTLELGDSALYLCASSTYGSANIQYFGAGTRLSVL.